The 20 T cell receptor beta chains listed next were all sequenced from one sample in a study of T cells in Graves' hyperthyroidism and ophthalmopathy. RNA transcripts served as the template for amplifying TCR beta CDR3 regions. The HTBI primer set served for first-round RT-PCR of the TCR CDR3. TCRdb processed the multiplex PCR reads anew with MiXCR; each CDR3 protein has one entry. The sample yields approximately 740,000 distinct CDR3 sequences, 14% seen once. The sequenced material came from blood. The receptors shown here come from a woman aged 18-29 years with Graves' hyperthyroidism.

This clonotype showed up many times. V gene TRBV20-1 combines with J gene TRBJ2-7; 13 bases agree with TRBD2. CDR1 and CDR2 from the germline V gene are DFQATT and SNEGSKA (reference sequence). V lost 3 bases to trimming and J lost 3 bases; unmatched junction nucleotides: 5. The CDR3 is 15 residues long. CDR3 in amino acids: CSASGGLAGNYEQYF. The DNA of the CDR3 is TGCAGTGCTAGTGGGGGACTAGCGGGAAACTACGAGCAGTACTTC.

This clonotype appeared a few times. This chain connects TRBV5-1 to TRBJ2-1, with 8 bases lining up with TRBD2. V was clipped by 4 bases and J by 2 bases; unmatched bases: 8. From germline, CDR1 is SGHRS and CDR2 YFSETQ. The CDR3 totals 16 residues. The chain's CDR3 is CASSPLAGPPYNEQFF. The CDR3 DNA sequence: TGCGCCAGCAGCCCCCTAGCGGGTCCACCCTACAATGAGCAGTTCTTC.

This clonotype was seen a few times. This chain uses TRBV11-2 with TRBJ2-6; D possibly matches TRBD1 or TRBD2 (5 bases each). Germline CDR1 is SGHAT and CDR2 is FQNNGV. The CDR3 runs to 14 residues. V lost 8 bases, J lost 0 bases, and 8 bases lay in between. Written as DNA, the CDR3 is TGTGCCAGCCGGGGCGCCTCTGGGGCCAACGTCCTGACTTTC. Its protein product is CASRGASGANVLTF.

This clonotype showed up many times. The CDR3 sequence: CASSSHRGNNEQFF. The CDR3 nucleotides read TGTGCCAGCAGCTCGCACAGGGGGAACAATGAGCAGTTCTTC. The chain has TRBV13 and TRBJ2-1, with TRBD1 matching 8 bases. The CDR3 runs 14 residues. With V trimmed by 4 bases and J by 5 bases, 4 bases remained unmatched. CDR1 and CDR2 (germline): PRHDT, FYEKMQ (reference sequence).

In this sample, this clonotype turned up many times. The V gene is TRBV6-1, the J gene TRBJ2-3, with 12 bases aligning to TRBD2. The CDR3 is 18 residues long. Germline V lookup: CDR1 MNHNS, CDR2 SASEGT. V shed 1 base, J shed 0 bases, and the junction held 5 bases outside the gene matches. The CDR3 region has the DNA TGTGCCAGCAGTGAAGAACTAGCGGGAGGCCCTAGCACAGATACGCAGTATTTT. Translated, it gives CASSEELAGGPSTDTQYF.

On this clonotype: This sequence may be a read error, since a much larger clone differs from it by one base. This chain links TRBV7-9 with TRBJ2-1; 7 nucleotides line up with TRBD1. The CDR3 sequence is 18 residues long. V shed 0 bases and J 7 bases; nucleotides not matched to a gene: 15. Germline CDR1 is SEHNR and CDR2 is FQNEAQ (reference sequence). The CDR3 coding sequence is TGTGCCAGCAGCTTAGCCCCCGCCGACAGGGCAGAGGGGAATGAGCAGTTCTTC. It yields the protein CASSLAPADRAEGNEQFF. The full variable domain, completed using reference TRBV7-9 and TRBJ2-1, is DTGVSQNPRHKITKRGQNVTFRCDPISEHNRLYWYRQTLGQGPEFLTYFQNEAQLEKSRLLSDRFSAERPKGSFSTLEIQRTEQGDSAMYLCASSLAPADRAEGNEQFFGPGTRLTVL.

This clonotype has at least ten counts. V gene TRBV11-2 combines with J gene TRBJ2-7; 14 nucleotides line up with TRBD2. This CDR3 has 18 amino acids. CDR1 and CDR2 (germline): SGHAT, FQNNGV. The ends lost 1 base at V and 0 bases at J; junction bases unmatched: 5. The CDR3 protein is CASSLGGLAGGSSYEQYF. DNA of the CDR3: TGTGCCAGCAGCTTAGGCGGACTAGCGGGAGGTAGCTCCTACGAGCAGTACTTC.

This clonotype occurred many times. This rearrangement joins TRBV20-1 to TRBJ2-5; perhaps TRBD2 as D (7 bases). V lost 4 bases and J lost 2, with 17 bases in between. The CDR3 totals 15 residues. Per germline, CDR1 DFQATT and CDR2 SNEGSKA (reference sequence). CDR3 sequence: CSANGGGGIQETQYF. In DNA, the CDR3 is TGCAGTGCTAACGGAGGGGGAGGGATACAAGAGACCCAGTACTTC.

This clonotype was seen repeatedly, ten times or more. The J gene is TRBJ2-1, the V gene TRBV12-3 or TRBV12-4, with TRBD2 matching over 13 bases. V was clipped by 3 bases and J by 0 bases; unmatched bases: 14. The CDR3 totals 21 residues. The chain's CDR3 is CASSFHMKGLAGVLSYNEQFF. As DNA, the CDR3 is TGTGCCAGCAGTTTCCACATGAAAGGACTAGCGGGAGTACTCTCCTACAATGAGCAGTTCTTC.

This clonotype was seen ten or more times. The rearrangement joins TRBV30 to TRBJ1-1; D gene unclear. CDR1 GTSNPN and CDR2 SVGIG come from the germline V gene (reference sequence). Trimming took 1 base from V and 6 from J, leaving 6 bases between them. CDR3 length: 11 residues. Here the CDR3 reads CAWSAFAEAFF. DNA for the CDR3: TGTGCCTGGAGTGCGTTCGCTGAAGCTTTCTTT.

This clonotype has a count of ten or more. The chain has TRBV3-1 and TRBJ2-7, with D uncertain. The ends were cut back, 8 bases at V and 5 bases at J, with 13 bases in the middle. The CDR3 is made up of 12 amino acids. The germline CDR1 and CDR2 sequences are LGHDT and YNNKEL (reference sequence). In DNA, the CDR3 is TGTGCCAGCGGCGGAAGTATCCACGAGCAGTACTTC. Amino acids: CASGGSIHEQYF.

This clonotype was recorded at least ten times. The J gene is TRBJ2-3, the V gene TRBV7-3, with D unclear. This CDR3 has 16 residues. CDR1 is SGHTA and CDR2 is FQGTGA in the germline V gene. V shed 1 base and J shed 6 bases, with 17 bases lying between them. The DNA for the CDR3 is TGTGCCAGCAGCTTAAAGGGTCTGAGGTTCATGGATACGCAGTATTTT. This translates into CASSLKGLRFMDTQYF.

This clonotype was seen ten or more times. The chain uses TRBV20-1 and TRBJ2-7; D uncertain. This CDR3 region has 14 residues. V was shortened by 2 bases and J by 6 bases, with 17 bases between the two germline ends. In germline, CDR1 is DFQATT, CDR2 SNEGSKA (reference sequence). The CDR3 region is CSARIAPRAAEQYF. The DNA of the CDR3 is TGCAGTGCTAGAATTGCCCCTAGGGCTGCCGAGCAGTACTTC.

This clonotype was seen ten or more times. V gene TRBV6-1 combines with J gene TRBJ2-3; D gene ambiguous. With 3 bases removed from V and 6 bases from J, the gap between germline ends came to 7 bases. The CDR3 totals 12 residues. From germline, CDR1 is MNHNS and CDR2 SASEGT. CDR3 sequence reads: CASSETRDTQYF. As DNA, the CDR3 is TGTGCCAGCAGTGAGACGAGGGATACGCAGTATTTT.

A note on this clonotype: A read error is possible here, since a much larger clone lies one base away. The missing conserved phenylalanine or tryptophan at the end of this CDR3 makes a read error likely. The chain links TRBV3-1 to TRBJ2-1, with D possibly TRBD2 on 5 matching bases. Germline V gene data show CDR1 as LGHDT and CDR2 as YNNKEL (reference sequence). CDR3 length: 12 amino acids. Trimming cost V 2 bases and J 8 bases, with 7 bases left between them. The CDR3: CASSQSGHEQFL. The CDR3 nucleotides are TGTGCCAGCAGCCAAAGCGGTCATGAGCAGTTCCTC.

A word on this clonotype: Since a much larger clone is just one base distant, this may be a read error. The CDR3 ends on some other residue instead of the conserved phenylalanine or tryptophan, so this is likely a read error. The rearrangement uses TRBV7-9 and TRBJ2-1, with TRBD2 matching 11 bases. CDR3 length equals 15 residues. The junction had 8 bases not matched to a gene; V was cut back by 4 bases and J by 9 bases. Germline lookup yields CDR1 SEHNR and CDR2 FQNEAQ (reference sequence). The CDR3 bases are TGTGCCAGCAGCTCACCCGGGACTAGCGGAGTTGAGCAGTTCGTC. This translates into CASSSPGTSGVEQFV.

This clonotype was counted at least ten times. The CDR3 loop reads CASSFRDRDNEQFF. As DNA, the CDR3 is TGTGCCAGCAGCTTCCGGGACAGGGACAATGAGCAGTTCTTC. The J gene is TRBJ2-1, the V gene TRBV13; TRBD1 matches at 9 bases. Germline CDR1 reads PRHDT; CDR2 reads FYEKMQ (reference sequence). This CDR3 is built from 14 residues. V trimming: 3 bases; J trimming: 5 bases; junction bases outside the gene matches: 2. The entire variable domain, with the rest obtained from reference TRBV13 and TRBJ2-1, is as follows: AAGVIQSPRHLIKEKRETATLKCYPIPRHDTVYWYQQGPGQDPQFLISFYEKMQSDKGSIPDRFSAQQFSDYHSELNMSSLELGDSALYFCASSFRDRDNEQFFGPGTRLTVL.

At least ten counts were recorded for this clonotype. The chain recombines TRBV13 with TRBJ2-7, with TRBD2 identical over 12 bases. The CDR3 runs 16 residues. The J segment lost 2 bases and the V segment lost 5 bases, leaving 7 bases of the junction unmatched. Germline V gene sequence: CDR1 PRHDT, CDR2 FYEKMQ (reference sequence). The DNA of the CDR3 is TGTGCCAGCAGCCCGAGCCTAGCGGGAGGGCCCTACGAGCAGTACTTC. It translates to CASSPSLAGGPYEQYF.

In this sample, this clonotype turned up many times. The rearrangement uses TRBV11-3 and TRBJ2-1; 13 nucleotides agree with TRBD2. V lost 5 bases, J lost 10 bases, and 11 bases stayed unmatched. The CDR3 length is 16 residues. The germline V gene encodes CDR1 SGHNT and CDR2 YENEEA. CDR3 sequence reads: CASSPGLAGAREEQFF. For the CDR3, the DNA is TGTGCCAGCAGCCCTGGACTAGCGGGGGCCAGGGAGGAGCAGTTCTTC.

The chain employs TRBV7-2 and TRBJ2-5, with TRBD2 matching 8 bases. CDR3 length equals 16 residues. Per germline, CDR1 SGHTA and CDR2 FQGNSA. J was trimmed by 5 bases and V by 2 bases; bases with no gene match: 10. CDR3 bases: TGTGCCAGCAGCTTAATGGTTAGCGGGGTAGGCGAGACCCAGTACTTC. Translating gives CASSLMVSGVGETQYF. The full variable domain, in which reference TRBV7-2 and TRBJ2-5 provide the parts outside the CDR3, is GAGVSQSPSNKVTEKGKDVELRCDPISGHTALYWYRQSLGQGLEFLIYFQGNSAPDKSGLPSDRFSAERTGGSVSTLTIQRTQQEDSAVYLCASSLMVSGVGETQYFGPGTRLLVL.